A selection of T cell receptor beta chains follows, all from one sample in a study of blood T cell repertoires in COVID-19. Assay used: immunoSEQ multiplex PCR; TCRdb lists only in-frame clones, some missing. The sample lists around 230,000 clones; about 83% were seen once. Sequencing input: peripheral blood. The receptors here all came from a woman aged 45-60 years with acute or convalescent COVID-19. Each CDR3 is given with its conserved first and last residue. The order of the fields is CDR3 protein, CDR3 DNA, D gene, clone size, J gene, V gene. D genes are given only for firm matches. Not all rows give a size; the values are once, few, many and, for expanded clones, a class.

CDR3aa: CATSSSGTGGSGNTIYF
CDR3nt: TGTGCCACCAGCAGTTCCGGGACAGGGGGCTCTGGAAACACCATATATTTT
d_gene: TRBD1
abundance: NA
j_gene: TRBJ1-3
v_gene: TRBV15

CDR3aa: CASSSPSYEQYF
CDR3nt: TGTGCCAGCAGCTCCCCCTCCTACGAGCAGTACTTC
d_gene: NA
abundance: NA
j_gene: TRBJ2-7
v_gene: TRBV6-5

CDR3aa: CASSHETTRGTDTQYF
CDR3nt: TGTGCCAGCAGCCACGAGACTACGCGGGGCACAGATACGCAGTATTTT
d_gene: NA
abundance: NA
j_gene: TRBJ2-3
v_gene: TRBV11-2

CDR3aa: CASSSPVGELFF
CDR3nt: TGTGCCAGCAGTTCTCCGGTCGGGGAGCTGTTTTTT
d_gene: NA
abundance: NA
j_gene: TRBJ2-2
v_gene: TRBV28

CDR3aa: CASSEGRDQPQHF
CDR3nt: TGTGCCAGCAGTGAAGGCCGGGATCAGCCCCAGCATTTT
d_gene: NA
abundance: NA
j_gene: TRBJ1-5
v_gene: TRBV2

CDR3aa: CASSPSSGSREQYF
CDR3nt: TGTGCCAGCAGCCCATCTAGCGGGAGTCGCGAGCAGTACTTC
d_gene: TRBD2
abundance: NA
j_gene: TRBJ2-7
v_gene: TRBV3-1/TRBV3-2

CDR3aa: CASSEGLRQPQHF
CDR3nt: TGTGCCAGCAGTGAAGGTCTGAGGCAGCCCCAGCATTTT
d_gene: NA
abundance: NA
j_gene: TRBJ1-5
v_gene: TRBV2

CDR3aa: CASSFRVAGGPGETQYF
CDR3nt: TGTGCCAGCAGTTTTCGGGTAGCGGGAGGCCCCGGGGAGACCCAGTACTTC
d_gene: TRBD2
abundance: NA
j_gene: TRBJ2-5
v_gene: TRBV27

CDR3aa: CASSEALLLAAGNSPLHF
CDR3nt: TGTGCCAGCAGTGAAGCGCTTCTACTGGCCGCGGGGAATTCACCCCTCCACTTT
d_gene: NA
abundance: once
j_gene: TRBJ1-6
v_gene: TRBV6-1

CDR3aa: CASSLWRIRSYEQYF
CDR3nt: TGTGCCAGCAGCCTATGGCGGATTCGCAGCTACGAGCAGTACTTC
d_gene: NA
abundance: few
j_gene: TRBJ2-7
v_gene: TRBV13

CDR3aa: CASSQDPRSGRAGVETQYF
CDR3nt: TGCGCCAGCAGCCAAGATCCCAGGAGCGGGAGGGCCGGGGTGGAGACCCAGTACTTC
d_gene: TRBD2
abundance: NA
j_gene: TRBJ2-5
v_gene: TRBV4-1

CDR3aa: CASSLGYRGSRGLNTEAFF
CDR3nt: TGCGCCAGCAGCCTGGGATACCGGGGCTCAAGGGGGTTGAACACTGAAGCTTTCTTT
d_gene: NA
abundance: once
j_gene: TRBJ1-1
v_gene: TRBV5-1

CDR3aa: CASSIYSLYNSPLHF
CDR3nt: TGTGCCAGTAGTATCTACAGCCTCTATAATTCACCCCTCCACTTT
d_gene: NA
abundance: NA
j_gene: TRBJ1-6
v_gene: TRBV19

CDR3aa: CASSLTGAGSPLHF
CDR3nt: TGTGCCAGCAGCTTGACAGGGGCTGGATCACCCCTCCACTTT
d_gene: TRBD1
abundance: NA
j_gene: TRBJ1-6
v_gene: TRBV6-5

CDR3aa: CASSQTGAFAFF
CDR3nt: TGCGCCAGCAGCCAGACAGGGGCTTTCGCCTTCTTT
d_gene: TRBD1
abundance: NA
j_gene: TRBJ1-1
v_gene: TRBV5-1

CDR3aa: CASSLAPDRGLETQYF
CDR3nt: TGCGCCAGCAGCTTGGCCCCGGACAGGGGGCTTGAGACCCAGTACTTC
d_gene: TRBD1
abundance: NA
j_gene: TRBJ2-5
v_gene: TRBV5-1

CDR3aa: CASSLGLAEVDTQYF
CDR3nt: TGCGCCAGCAGCTTGGGACTAGCGGAGGTAGATACGCAGTATTTT
d_gene: TRBD2
abundance: NA
j_gene: TRBJ2-3
v_gene: TRBV5-1

CDR3aa: CASSLTANYGYTF
CDR3nt: TGCGCCAGCAGCTTGACAGCTAACTATGGCTACACCTTC
d_gene: NA
abundance: few
j_gene: TRBJ1-2
v_gene: TRBV5-1

CDR3aa: CASSLQRGLAGSYEQYF
CDR3nt: TGCGCCAGCAGCTTACAACGGGGTCTAGCGGGCTCCTACGAGCAGTACTTC
d_gene: TRBD2
abundance: NA
j_gene: TRBJ2-7
v_gene: TRBV5-1

CDR3aa: CASSLLTGELFF
CDR3nt: TGTGCCAGCAGCCTCCTCACCGGGGAGCTGTTTTTT
d_gene: NA
abundance: NA
j_gene: TRBJ2-2
v_gene: TRBV28

CDR3aa: CASSELSRATETQYF
CDR3nt: TGTGCCAGCAGTGAACTCTCCAGGGCCACAGAGACCCAGTACTTC
d_gene: NA
abundance: NA
j_gene: TRBJ2-5
v_gene: TRBV2

CDR3aa: CASSLVGRDNYGYTF
CDR3nt: TGTGCCAGCAGCTTAGTAGGGAGGGATAACTATGGCTACACCTTC
d_gene: NA
abundance: NA
j_gene: TRBJ1-2
v_gene: TRBV7-8

CDR3aa: CASSPSLGLAGDYEQYF
CDR3nt: TGTGCCAGTAGTCCCTCCCTCGGGCTAGCGGGAGACTACGAGCAGTACTTC
d_gene: TRBD2
abundance: few
j_gene: TRBJ2-7
v_gene: TRBV19

CDR3aa: CASSLTPGGVGEQYF
CDR3nt: TGTGCCAGCAGCTTAACCCCAGGGGGAGTGGGGGAGCAGTACTTC
d_gene: TRBD1
abundance: NA
j_gene: TRBJ2-7
v_gene: TRBV7-3

CDR3aa: CASSIRGLDEKLFF
CDR3nt: TGTGCCAGCAGCATCAGGGGGCTGGATGAAAAACTGTTTTTT
d_gene: TRBD1
abundance: few
j_gene: TRBJ1-4
v_gene: TRBV7-2

CDR3aa: CASSRVSGEQYF
CDR3nt: TGTGCCAGCAGCCGAGTTTCGGGAGAGCAGTACTTC
d_gene: NA
abundance: NA
j_gene: TRBJ2-7
v_gene: TRBV3-1/TRBV3-2

CDR3aa: CASSVDPGRDYGYTF
CDR3nt: TGTGCCAGCAGCGTAGACCCAGGGAGGGACTATGGCTACACCTTC
d_gene: NA
abundance: NA
j_gene: TRBJ1-2
v_gene: TRBV9

CDR3aa: CASSDVTDTQYF
CDR3nt: TGTGCCAGCAGTGACGTAACAGATACGCAGTATTTT
d_gene: NA
abundance: NA
j_gene: TRBJ2-3
v_gene: TRBV6-1

CDR3aa: CSVEDSGRSFFDEQFF
CDR3nt: TGCAGCGTTGAAGATAGCGGGAGATCTTTTTTTGACGAGCAGTTCTTC
d_gene: TRBD2
abundance: NA
j_gene: TRBJ2-1
v_gene: TRBV29-1

CDR3aa: CASSQSEQGPYYEQYF
CDR3nt: TGCGCCAGCAGTCAATCCGAACAGGGGCCGTACTACGAGCAGTACTTC
d_gene: TRBD1
abundance: NA
j_gene: TRBJ2-7
v_gene: TRBV23-1

CDR3aa: CAISEPVTSTDTQYF
CDR3nt: TGTGCCATCAGTGAGCCGGTTACTAGCACAGATACGCAGTATTTT
d_gene: NA
abundance: NA
j_gene: TRBJ2-3
v_gene: TRBV10-3

CDR3aa: CASSGTGDQPQHF
CDR3nt: TGTGCCAGCAGTGGGACAGGGGATCAGCCCCAGCATTTT
d_gene: TRBD1
abundance: NA
j_gene: TRBJ1-5
v_gene: TRBV2

CDR3aa: CASSHRGLAGVNEQFF
CDR3nt: TGTGCCAGCAGCCACCGGGGACTAGCGGGAGTCAATGAGCAGTTCTTC
d_gene: TRBD2
abundance: NA
j_gene: TRBJ2-1
v_gene: TRBV7-3

CDR3aa: CASSLGGAEAYEQYF
CDR3nt: TGTGCCAGCAGCTTGGGCGGGGCGGAGGCCTACGAGCAGTACTTC
d_gene: NA
abundance: few
j_gene: TRBJ2-7
v_gene: TRBV5-4

CDR3aa: CASSLVVFGTPYEQYF
CDR3nt: TGTGCCAGCAGCTTAGTGGTATTCGGGACACCCTACGAGCAGTACTTC
d_gene: NA
abundance: few
j_gene: TRBJ2-7
v_gene: TRBV7-6

CDR3aa: CASSDSDRRRGQYF
CDR3nt: TGTGCCAGCAGCGATTCCGACCGGCGGAGGGGGCAGTACTTC
d_gene: NA
abundance: NA
j_gene: TRBJ2-7
v_gene: TRBV7-9

CDR3aa: CASSSGGPGNYGYTF
CDR3nt: TGTGCCAGCAGCTCTGGCGGGCCCGGCAACTATGGCTACACCTTC
d_gene: NA
abundance: once
j_gene: TRBJ1-2
v_gene: TRBV5-4

CDR3aa: CASRLGHGPEAFF
CDR3nt: TGTGCCAGCAGGCTGGGACACGGCCCTGAAGCTTTCTTT
d_gene: NA
abundance: NA
j_gene: TRBJ1-1
v_gene: TRBV28